This TCR beta chain was found in a study of CD8 T cells in cerebrospinal fluid in Alzheimer's disease. Whole-study context: Plate-based nested PCR sequencing and droplet-based sequencing measured CSF T cell clonal expansion.

The length of the CDR3 is 12 residues. Germline V gene sequence: CDR1 DFQATT, CDR2 SNEGSKA (reference sequence). According to its frequency, this clonotype is medium-sized (0.01 to 0.1%). CSF cells underwent 10X single-cell V(D)J and 5' gene-expression profiling. TCRdb reprocessed the 10x single-cell sequencing reads and reports one entry per CDR3 protein, with no DNA. Its listing shows 650 to 950 distinct CDR3 sequences. This receptor was obtained from a human donor with Parkinson's disease. J is TRBJ1-1 and V is TRBV20-1; TCRdb proposes TRBD1, but this gene call is untestable without DNA. Sequencing was performed on cerebrospinal fluid. The CDR3 here is CSASYRVDAAFF.